A single TCR beta chain is shown here with its context. The antigen remains undetermined. The data stem from a study of CD8+ T cells in alopecia areata. Background on the study: The drug, oral tofacitinib, was given to treated patients at 5 to 10 mg twice daily. Treated patients received severity scores based on the percentage of scalp area affected.

As the sequencing template, cDNA was produced by extracting RNA and reverse transcribing it. Method: immunoSEQ multiplex PCR; TCRdb's copy keeps in-frame clones and lacks some. The table has 95,000 to 100,000 clones, about 58% seen once. The treatment is: oral pan-JAK inhibitor, 5-10 mg twice daily. The study's findings and limits: Tofacitinib significantly decreased scalp clonality and expanded CD8+ clones among top 100. In scalp samples, resident alphabeta T cells of normal skin are also sequenced.

Germline CDR1 reads SGHRS; CDR2 reads YFSETQ. This CDR3 has 13 amino acids. Trimming took off 3 bases at V and 7 bases at J, with 13 bases between the two ends. The chain combines TRBV5-1 with TRBJ1-1, with D hard to call. The sample here was CD8+ T cells sorted from blood, taken at week 4, from a patient treated with tofacitinib. This TCR derives from a human donor with alopecia areata. Here the CDR3 DNA reads TGCGCCAGCAGCTCGGACCGTAGGATTGAAGCTTTCTTT. Amino acids: CASSSDRRIEAFF.